What follows describes a single TCR beta chain. The data stem from a study of technical replicates of blood from several donors. This table comes from immunoSEQ multiplex PCR, and its TCRdb copy is limited to in-frame clones, with some not included. The repertoire holds about 82,000 clones, with roughly 95% as singletons. The sample was T cells isolated from PBMCs. The receptor was isolated from a human donor in good health.

The CDR3 protein is CASGTRAKETQYF. CDR3 nucleotides: TGTGCCAGCGGAACCAGGGCCAAAGAGACCCAGTACTTC. The genes are TRBV28 and TRBJ2-5; perhaps TRBD1 as D (5 bases). V shed 8 bases and J shed 3 bases, with 13 bases lying between them. The CDR3 is 13 amino acids. From germline, CDR1 is MDHEN and CDR2 SYDVKM.